A single sample gave rise to the 27 T cell receptor beta chains below, sequenced in a study of blood T cell repertoires in COVID-19. Profiling relied on immunoSEQ multiplex PCR, and the TCRdb table lists in-frame clones only, not all of them. The data show fewer than 350,000 clones, 70% to 90% seen once. Sequencing was done on a sample of peripheral blood. These receptors originate from a woman aged 25 to 45 with COVID-19, enrolled during active disease.

This chain connects TRBV6-2 or TRBV6-3 to TRBJ2-3, with 7 nucleotides matching TRBD2. The CDR3 length is 14 residues. Germline CDR1 reads MNHEY; CDR2 reads SVGEGT. V shed 6 bases, J shed 0 bases, and the junction held 3 bases outside the gene matches. The CDR3 DNA reads as TGTGCCAGCAGCATTAGCGGGAGCACAGATACGCAGTATTTT. It is translated as CASSISGSTDTQYF.

This clone turned up a few times. This chain connects TRBV13 to TRBJ1-1, with a weak D call TRBD1 (5 bases). The CDR3 sequence is 13 residues long. V lost 5 bases to trimming and J lost 1 base, with 8 bases between them. Germline assignment: CDR1 PRHDT and CDR2 FYEKMQ (reference sequence). As DNA, the CDR3 is TGTGCCAGCAGCCATAGGGGGAACACTGAAGCTTTCTTT. Its protein product is CASSHRGNTEAFF.

V gene TRBV7-9 combines with J gene TRBJ2-3; 7 nucleotides match TRBD2. In germline, CDR1 is SEHNR, CDR2 FQNEAQ (reference sequence). The CDR3 spans 17 residues. V lost 4 bases to trimming and J lost 1 base; unmatched junction nucleotides: 11. The CDR3 DNA reads as TGTGCCAGCAGCTGGACCGGGTCGGGGGGTGGCACAGATACGCAGTATTTT. Encoded protein: CASSWTGSGGGTDTQYF.

The V call is TRBV3-1 (or the pseudogene TRBV3-2), the J call TRBJ1-2; TRBD1 agrees at 7 bases. The CDR3 contains 15 residues. Germline assignment: CDR1 LGHDT and CDR2 YNNKEL (reference sequence). Trimming removed 1 base from V and 4 bases from J; junction bases left unmatched: 6. Here the CDR3 reads CASSQGRQGPYGYTF. CDR3 bases: TGTGCCAGCAGCCAAGGAAGACAGGGTCCCTATGGCTACACCTTC.

The rearrangement links TRBV19 to TRBJ1-1, with TRBD1 as a possible D gene (5 bases). Per the germline V gene, CDR1 is LNHDA and CDR2 is SQIVND (reference sequence). The length of the CDR3 is 16 residues. V lost 0 bases and J lost 3, with 14 bases in between. Here the CDR3 reads CASSIEGRPQHTEAFF. CDR3 sequence (DNA): TGTGCCAGTAGTATAGAGGGGCGGCCACAGCACACTGAAGCTTTCTTT.

The V gene is TRBV4-3, the J gene TRBJ1-2; no reliable D call. The CDR3 loop spans 14 amino acids. CDR1 and CDR2 (germline): LGHNA, YSLEER. V lost 1 base and J lost 5, with 11 bases in between. The CDR3 DNA reads TGCGCCAGCAGCCAAGCCGCAGGAGGGTATGGCTACACCTTC. Protein product: CASSQAAGGYGYTF.

This chain links TRBV7-9 with TRBJ1-2, with unresolved D. This CDR3 contains 11 residues. Germline assignment: CDR1 SEHNR and CDR2 FQNEAQ (reference sequence). Trimming shortened V by 10 bases and J by 2 bases, and 8 bases separated the two germline ends. The CDR3 nucleotides read TGTGCCATTAGTTTGAACTATGGCTACACCTTC. Protein product: CAISLNYGYTF.

This clone was counted a few times. The chain uses TRBV7-2 and TRBJ1-3; no clear D. CDR3 length: 16 amino acids. CDR1 is SGHTA and CDR2 is FQGNSA in the germline V gene. Deletions cut 4 bases from V and 0 bases from J, with 13 bases between. The DNA for the CDR3 is TGTGCCAGCAGCTCCTCCGGTGCGGGCTCTGGAAACACCATATATTTT. Its translation: CASSSSGAGSGNTIYF. The whole variable domain, filled in from reference TRBV7-2 and TRBJ1-3, reads GAGVSQSPSNKVTEKGKDVELRCDPISGHTALYWYRQSLGQGLEFLIYFQGNSAPDKSGLPSDRFSAERTGGSVSTLTIQRTQQEDSAVYLCASSSSGAGSGNTIYFGEGSWLTVV.

V gene TRBV6-5 combines with J gene TRBJ2-7; TRBD2 matches 7 bases. CDR1 and CDR2 from the germline V gene are MNHEY and SVGAGI. V was clipped by 7 bases and J by 7 bases; unmatched bases: 7. The CDR3 is 12 residues long. The CDR3 protein is CASNAGAGEQYV. CDR3 coding DNA: TGTGCCAGCAACGCTGGAGCGGGAGAGCAGTACGTC.

In its sample, this clone is medium-sized. The rearrangement joins TRBV9 to TRBJ2-3; a weak D match, TRBD1 (5 bases). Germline V gene lookup returns CDR1 SGDLS and CDR2 YYNGEE. The V end was cut by 3 bases, the J end by 2 bases, with 7 bases between. This CDR3 is 13 amino acids long. In DNA, the CDR3 is TGTGCCAGCAGCGAGGGGTCCACAGATACGCAGTATTTT. It yields the protein CASSEGSTDTQYF.

In this sample, this clone turned up a few times. CDR3 bases: TGCGCCAGCAGCTTGTCAGGGTCTGGCTACACCTTC. It yields the protein CASSLSGSGYTF. The chain combines TRBV5-1 with TRBJ1-2, with D possibly matching TRBD1 (5 bases). The CDR3 loop spans 12 amino acids. The V end was cut by 1 base, the J end by 7 bases, with 8 bases between. Germline V gene sequence: CDR1 SGHRS, CDR2 YFSETQ.

Written as DNA, the CDR3 is TGTGCCAGCAGCTTAGCTCCTCGGTCGAGCTCCTACGAGCAGTACTTC. Amino acids: CASSLAPRSSSYEQYF. The genes are TRBV7-8 and TRBJ2-7; D is undetermined. Looked up from germline, CDR1 is SGHVS and CDR2 is FQNEAQ. V was shortened by 0 bases and J by 0 bases, with 12 bases between the two germline ends. The CDR3 is 16 residues long.

V usage is TRBV7-9 and J usage is TRBJ1-2, with TRBD1 matching 7 bases. J lost 2 bases, V lost 5 bases, and 17 bases had no gene match. The CDR3 covers 18 residues. Germline V gene lookup returns CDR1 SEHNR and CDR2 FQNEAQ (reference sequence). In nucleotides, the CDR3 is TGTGCCAGCAGCACCCGGGACAGAGGGGGCGAGAAAAACTATGGCTACACCTTC. It encodes CASSTRDRGGEKNYGYTF.

This clone was seen a few times. The chain uses TRBV13 and TRBJ1-2; TRBD1 agrees at 7 bases. This CDR3 is 12 amino acids long. Unmatched junction bases numbered 5, after V lost 5 bases and J lost 8 bases. In germline, CDR1 is PRHDT, CDR2 FYEKMQ (reference sequence). CDR3 coding DNA: TGTGCCAGCAGCATCAGGGGGGAAGGCTACACCTTC. This codes for CASSIRGEGYTF.

The V call is TRBV3-1 (or the pseudogene TRBV3-2), the J call TRBJ2-7; TRBD2 aligns across 8 bases. Germline CDR1 reads LGHDT; CDR2 reads YNNKEL (reference sequence). This CDR3 is 13 amino acids long. V was pared by 1 base and J by 7 bases, with 3 bases of the junction left unmatched. CDR3 protein: CASSQVLAGEQYF. In DNA form, the CDR3 reads TGTGCCAGCAGCCAAGTTCTAGCGGGTGAGCAGTACTTC.

The CDR3 nucleotides are TGTGCCAGCAGCGCAGGGGGTAGTCAGCCCCAGCATTTT. Translation: CASSAGGSQPQHF. The chain employs TRBV7-2 and TRBJ1-5; 7 bases are a match to TRBD1. The CDR3 is made up of 13 amino acids. Unmatched junction bases numbered 4, after V lost 5 bases and J lost 6 bases. Germline CDR1 SGHTA, CDR2 FQGNSA.

This chain uses TRBV27 with TRBJ2-1; 7 nucleotides agree with TRBD2. Germline V lookup: CDR1 MNHEY, CDR2 SMNVEV (reference sequence). The CDR3 has 22 residues. Trimming removed 5 bases from V and 10 bases from J; junction bases left unmatched: 35. CDR3 sequence reads: CASSLIPPGPTGTTPDYGEQFF. In DNA, the CDR3 is TGTGCCAGCAGTCTTATCCCCCCCGGGCCAACCGGGACTACCCCCGACTACGGAGAGCAGTTCTTC.

V and J are TRBV24-1 and TRBJ2-7; TRBD2 aligns across 7 bases. From germline, CDR1 is KGHDR and CDR2 SFDVKD. V lost 2 bases to trimming and J lost 0 bases; unmatched junction nucleotides: 12. This CDR3 has 18 residues. The CDR3 region has the DNA TGTGCCACCAGTGATTATATAGGGAGGGAGGATCTCTCCTACGAGCAGTACTTC. Protein sequence: CATSDYIGREDLSYEQYF.

The chain uses TRBV9 and TRBJ2-3; TRBD1 agrees at 9 bases. V dropped 0 bases and J dropped 2; count of bases not matched to a gene: 1. The V gene's germline CDR1 is SGDLS and CDR2 YYNGEE. This CDR3 spans 15 amino acids. The CDR3 reads CASSVGTGVTDTQYF. The CDR3 nucleotides read TGTGCCAGCAGCGTAGGGACAGGGGTCACAGATACGCAGTATTTT.

The chain is built from TRBV10-3 and TRBJ1-6; TRBD1 matches at 7 bases. V shed 7 bases, J shed 7 bases, and the junction held 4 bases outside the gene matches. Germline values: CDR1 ENHRY, CDR2 SYGVKD. The CDR3 contains 13 residues. This CDR3 is CAIKGQLNSPLHF. For the CDR3, the DNA is TGTGCCATCAAGGGACAGCTAAATTCACCCCTCCACTTT.

V is TRBV6-5 and J is TRBJ1-5; D is unclear. Germline-derived CDR1 and CDR2 are MNHEY and SVGAGI. CDR3 size: 14 residues. Deletions cut 2 bases from V and 3 bases from J, with 8 bases between. The CDR3 loop is CASSYAGPNQPQHF. CDR3 DNA: TGTGCCAGCAGTTACGCCGGTCCCAATCAGCCCCAGCATTTT.

A note on this clone: In the same sample, other DNA sequences code for this CDR3. CDR3 protein: CASSLSSYEQYF. The CDR3 DNA reads TGTGCCAGCAGCCTTTCGTCCTACGAGCAGTACTTC. The rearrangement links TRBV7-9 to TRBJ2-7; no clear D. The CDR3 consists of 12 residues. V was trimmed by 5 bases and J by 1 base, leaving 6 bases between them. Germline values: CDR1 SEHNR, CDR2 FQNEAQ (reference sequence).

The CDR3 region has the DNA TGTGCCAGCAGCTTGTTAACAGTACCCTATGGCTACACCTTC. Encoded protein: CASSLLTVPYGYTF. This chain connects TRBV5-6 to TRBJ1-2; D uncertain. From germline, CDR1 is SGHDT and CDR2 YYEEEE. V shed 1 base and J shed 4 bases, with 11 bases lying between them. The CDR3 consists of 14 residues.

The V call is TRBV5-1, the J call TRBJ1-2; 10 bases are a match to TRBD1. This CDR3 is built from 14 residues. The V and J ends lost 4 bases and 6 bases, in that order; junction bases with no gene match: 6. The germline gives CDR1 SGHRS, CDR2 YFSETQ. The CDR3 DNA follows: TGCGCCAGCAGCGCCACCGGGACAGGGGATGGCTACACCTTC. Its translation: CASSATGTGDGYTF.

The chain carries TRBV6-4 and TRBJ1-2, with D perhaps matching TRBD1 (5 bases). Germline CDR1 and CDR2: MRHNA and SNTAGT. The V gene lost 10 bases and the J gene lost 8 bases, with 17 bases spanning the gap. The CDR3 totals 12 residues. CDR3 amino acids: CATKVPTGGYTF. The DNA of the CDR3 is TGTGCCACCAAAGTCCCCACAGGAGGCTACACCTTC.

This clone was recorded only once. V usage is TRBV4-1 and J usage is TRBJ1-2, with D possibly TRBD1 on 5 matching bases. The CDR3 has 13 residues. Trimming shortened V by 1 base and J by 5 bases, and 8 bases separated the two germline ends. Germline V lookup: CDR1 MGHRA, CDR2 YSYEKL. The DNA of the CDR3 is TGCGCCAGCAGCCAAGGGGGGGAGTATGGCTACACCTTC. The encoded protein is CASSQGGEYGYTF.

The gene calls are TRBV19 and TRBJ1-4, with D unresolved. CDR1 is LNHDA, CDR2 SQIVND, per germline (reference sequence). V shed 4 bases and J shed 8 bases, with 14 bases lying between them. The CDR3 covers 14 residues. The CDR3 DNA reads as TGTGCCAGTAGTACCAAGGGAGTGTCCGAAAAACTGTTTTTT. It codes for CASSTKGVSEKLFF.